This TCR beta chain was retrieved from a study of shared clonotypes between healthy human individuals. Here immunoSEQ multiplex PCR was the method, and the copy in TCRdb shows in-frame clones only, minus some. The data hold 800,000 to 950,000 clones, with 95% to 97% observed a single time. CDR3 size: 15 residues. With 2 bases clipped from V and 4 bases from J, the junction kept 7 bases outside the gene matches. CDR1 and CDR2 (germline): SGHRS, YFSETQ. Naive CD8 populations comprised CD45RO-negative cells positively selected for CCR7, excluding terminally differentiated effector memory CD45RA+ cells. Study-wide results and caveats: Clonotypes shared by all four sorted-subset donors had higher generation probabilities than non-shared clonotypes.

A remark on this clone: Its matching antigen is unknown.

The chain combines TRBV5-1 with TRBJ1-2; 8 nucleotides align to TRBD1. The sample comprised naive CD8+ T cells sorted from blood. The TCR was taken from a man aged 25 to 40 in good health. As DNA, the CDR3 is TGCGCCAGCAGCTTCTCGACAGGGGTGGGCTATGGCTACACCTTC. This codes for CASSFSTGVGYGYTF.